Below, one T cell receptor (beta chain) is given with its context. These data come from a study of blood T cell repertoires in COVID-19. The CDR3 sequence is 15 residues long. The trim removed 5 bases at V and 3 bases at J, leaving 7 bases unmatched. In germline, CDR1 is MRHNA, CDR2 SNTAGT. Method: immunoSEQ multiplex PCR; TCRdb's copy keeps in-frame clones and lacks some. Of a few hundred thousand clones listed, roughly 90% are singletons. The sample taken for sequencing was peripheral blood. The clonotype was recovered from a woman under 40 with COVID-19, enrolled during active disease. The chain employs TRBV6-4 and TRBJ2-1; TRBD2 matches at 7 bases. The chain's CDR3 is CASSSVGGGYNEQFF. Written as DNA, the CDR3 is TGTGCCAGCAGTTCCGTGGGGGGGGGCTACAATGAGCAGTTCTTC.